The next 14 T cell receptor beta chains were all read from a single sample in a study of OX40 agonist ivuxolimab in advanced cancers. Assay used: immunoSEQ multiplex PCR; TCRdb lists only in-frame clones, some missing. This table has 42,000 or so clones, roughly 90% appearing once. Sample: CD4+ or CD8+ T cells sorted from blood, taken in a trial of the OX40 agonist ivuxolimab. The receptors stem from an adult with an advanced solid tumor such as melanoma, head and neck, liver or kidney cancer.

The rearrangement links TRBV4-2 to TRBJ1-2; weak D call: TRBD1 (6 bases). The CDR3 is 15 amino acids. The V gene's germline CDR1 is LGHNA and CDR2 YNFKEQ. The V gene lost 0 bases and the J gene lost 3 bases, with 11 bases spanning the gap. This chain's CDR3 is CASSQDGGQDYGYTF. The DNA for the CDR3 is TGTGCCAGCAGCCAAGATGGGGGGCAGGACTATGGCTACACCTTC.

The chain combines TRBV10-3 with TRBJ1-1, with D perhaps matching TRBD1 (5 bases). The CDR3 spans 11 residues. The V gene lost 10 bases and the J gene lost 1 base, with 7 bases spanning the gap. Germline V gene lookup returns CDR1 ENHRY and CDR2 SYGVKD. CDR3 nucleotide sequence: TGTGCCACCCAGGGGAACACTGAAGCTTTCTTT. This sequence encodes CATQGNTEAFF.

The chain uses TRBV19 and TRBJ1-6; no definite D call. The length of the CDR3 is 14 residues. Trimming removed 4 bases from V and 8 bases from J, with 12 bases in between. Germline V gives CDR1 LNHDA, CDR2 SQIVND (reference sequence). The CDR3 loop is CASSKGSRDSPLHF. DNA of the CDR3: TGTGCCAGTAGTAAGGGCAGTAGGGATTCACCCCTCCACTTT.

CDR3 region: CAISGGQGAHGNQPQHF. CDR3 sequence (DNA): TGTGCCATCAGTGGGGGACAGGGGGCGCATGGCAATCAGCCCCAGCATTTT. The chain couples TRBV10-3 to TRBJ1-5, with TRBD1 matching 12 bases. The ends lost 4 bases at V and 2 bases at J; junction bases unmatched: 6. Germline values: CDR1 ENHRY, CDR2 SYGVKD. The CDR3 is 17 amino acids.

This clone was detected only a few times. This rearrangement joins TRBV7-2 to TRBJ2-3; 14 nucleotides agree with TRBD2. Germline-derived CDR1 and CDR2 are SGHTA and FQGNSA. The CDR3 covers 18 residues. V was clipped by 4 bases and J by 2 bases; unmatched bases: 8. CDR3 coding DNA: TGTGCCAGCAGCTCTGGACTAGCGGGGGGCCCTACCACAGATACGCAGTATTTT. Encoded protein: CASSSGLAGGPTTDTQYF.

The V and J genes are TRBV18 and TRBJ2-6; a possible D gene is TRBD2 (6 bases). The germline V gene has CDR1 KGHSH and CDR2 LQKENI. This CDR3 comprises 15 residues. With 3 bases removed from V and 3 bases from J, the gap between germline ends came to 9 bases. This CDR3 reads CASSPWGVGANVLTF. In DNA, the CDR3 is TGTGCCAGCTCACCGTGGGGGGTTGGGGCCAACGTCCTGACTTTC.

The rearrangement joins TRBV5-5 to TRBJ1-4; maybe TRBD1 (5 bases). This CDR3 contains 14 residues. Germline V lookup: CDR1 SGHKS, CDR2 YYEKEE (reference sequence). V was shortened by 5 bases and J by 1 base, with 9 bases between the two germline ends. Written as DNA, the CDR3 is TGTGCCAGCAGACGGGGGTTAACTAATGAAAAACTGTTTTTT. Encoded protein: CASRRGLTNEKLFF.

V and J are TRBV4-1 and TRBJ2-5, with 10 bases aligning to TRBD2. Trimming took 3 bases from V and 1 from J; bases not matched to a gene: 11. The CDR3 runs to 18 residues. Germline assignment: CDR1 MGHRA and CDR2 YSYEKL. In nucleotides, the CDR3 is TGCGCCAGCAGCCAGGAGACCTATAGCGGGGGGCCCCAAGAGACCCAGTACTTC. Protein: CASSQETYSGGPQETQYF.

The chain is built from TRBV11-2 and TRBJ1-2, with a weak D call TRBD1 (6 bases). Germline V gene sequence: CDR1 SGHAT, CDR2 FQNNGV. Trimming left V 5 bases short and J 11 bases short, with 24 bases between. This CDR3 region has 15 residues. CDR3: CASSAIQGSASRYTF. The CDR3 bases are TGTGCCAGCAGCGCGATACAGGGATCTGCATCAAGGTACACCTTC.

The chain carries TRBV5-4 and TRBJ2-2; a weak D match, TRBD1 (5 bases). Between the trimmed V and J ends, which lost 0 bases and 5 bases, there was a span of 8 bases. The germline gives CDR1 SGHNT, CDR2 YYREEE (reference sequence). The length of the CDR3 is 14 residues. The CDR3 sequence is CASSLEGITGELFF. In nucleotides, the CDR3 is TGTGCCAGCAGCTTGGAGGGGATTACCGGGGAGCTGTTTTTT.

This chain connects TRBV6-1 to TRBJ2-7; no firm D call. This CDR3 comprises 11 residues. Per the germline V gene, CDR1 is MNHNS and CDR2 is SASEGT. Deletions cut 5 bases from V and 2 bases from J, with 4 bases between. The CDR3 region has the DNA TGTGCCAGCAGTTACACCTACGAGCAGTACTTC. Encoded protein: CASSYTYEQYF.

This chain links TRBV7-2 with TRBJ2-1; 11 bases map to TRBD2. Losses at the gene ends were 4 bases for V and 9 bases for J; bases not matched to a gene: 11. This CDR3 has 16 amino acids. Looked up from germline, CDR1 is SGHTA and CDR2 is FQGNSA. The CDR3 is CASSSLSGGARGEQFF. The CDR3, as DNA: TGTGCCAGCAGCTCCCTTAGCGGGGGGGCAAGGGGTGAGCAGTTCTTC.

The chain has TRBV5-5 and TRBJ1-5, with unresolved D. There are 14 residues in the CDR3. Germline CDR1 SGHKS, CDR2 YYEKEE (reference sequence). V lost 0 bases, J lost 3 bases, and 7 bases lay in between. CDR3 protein: CASSLGVDNQPQHF. Written as DNA, the CDR3 is TGTGCCAGCAGCTTGGGGGTCGACAATCAGCCCCAGCATTTT.

The rearrangement links TRBV19 to TRBJ2-1; 8 bases align to TRBD1. This CDR3 has 13 residues. The J segment lost 6 bases and the V segment lost 5 bases, leaving 3 bases of the junction unmatched. Germline V gives CDR1 LNHDA, CDR2 SQIVND (reference sequence). CDR3 coding DNA: TGTGCCAGTAGTGGGCAGGGGGCCAATGAGCAGTTCTTC. It translates to CASSGQGANEQFF.